Following are 23 T cell receptor beta chains from one sample sequenced in a study of OX40 agonist ivuxolimab in advanced cancers. This table comes from immunoSEQ multiplex PCR, and its TCRdb copy is limited to in-frame clones, with some not included. The sample consists of tens of thousands of clones, roughly 84% of them appearing once. The sequences come from CD4+ or CD8+ T cells sorted from blood, collected in a trial of the OX40 agonist ivuxolimab. Receptors originate from an adult with an advanced solid tumor such as melanoma, head and neck, liver or kidney cancer.

The chain is built from TRBV7-2 and TRBJ2-1; 10 nucleotides line up with TRBD1. The germline CDR1 and CDR2 sequences are SGHTA and FQGNSA. Losses at the gene ends were 8 bases for V and 8 bases for J; bases not matched to a gene: 9. There are 14 residues in the CDR3. This CDR3 reads CASGRDRGNDEQFF. The CDR3 coding sequence is TGTGCCAGCGGCCGGGACAGGGGTAATGATGAGCAGTTCTTC. The full variable domain, with the rest looked up from reference TRBV7-2 and TRBJ2-1, is GAGVSQSPSNKVTEKGKDVELRCDPISGHTALYWYRQSLGQGLEFLIYFQGNSAPDKSGLPSDRFSAERTGGSVSTLTIQRTQQEDSAVYLCASGRDRGNDEQFFGPGTRLTVL.

This chain uses TRBV5-1 with TRBJ2-3; either TRBD1 or TRBD2 may supply D (5 bases each). The CDR3 sequence is 15 residues long. The germline gives CDR1 SGHRS, CDR2 YFSETQ. Trimming pared 4 bases from V and 6 bases from J, leaving 18 bases between. CDR3 sequence reads: CASSKGSSLEDTQYF. CDR3 in DNA: TGCGCCAGCAGCAAGGGGTCTAGCCTGGAGGATACGCAGTATTTT.

The V gene is TRBV10-3, the J gene TRBJ1-1; D unclear. Germline V CDR1 and CDR2: ENHRY, SYGVKD. V shed 5 bases and J shed 5 bases, with 12 bases lying between them. The CDR3 runs 13 residues. The CDR3 here is CAISTTSRTEAFF. As DNA, the CDR3 is TGTGCCATCAGTACCACATCGAGAACTGAAGCTTTCTTT.

A remark on this clone: This sample also contains other DNA sequences that code for the same CDR3. J is TRBJ1-1 and V is TRBV19; D gene uncertain. The CDR3 extends over 11 amino acids. The germline V gene has CDR1 LNHDA and CDR2 SQIVND (reference sequence). V was trimmed by 6 bases and J by 5 bases, leaving 7 bases between them. The DNA for the CDR3 is TGTGCCAGTAGCATCCAGACTGAAGCTTTCTTT. Amino acid sequence: CASSIQTEAFF.

The CDR3 DNA is TGTGCCAGCAGGACGGGTCCCCGGCAAGAGACCCAGTACTTC. This codes for CASRTGPRQETQYF. The V gene is TRBV27, the J gene TRBJ2-5; D gene ambiguous. The germline CDR1 and CDR2 sequences are MNHEY and SMNVEV (reference sequence). Deletions cut 6 bases from V and 2 bases from J, with 13 bases between. This CDR3 has 14 amino acids.

The chain links TRBV6-5 to TRBJ2-3; tentatively, D is TRBD2 (6 bases). The CDR3 contains 16 residues. Germline-derived CDR1 and CDR2 are MNHEY and SVGAGI. The V and J ends lost 0 bases and 5 bases respectively, with 15 bases between them. Here the CDR3 reads CASSYSTLAWIDTQYF. The CDR3 DNA sequence: TGTGCCAGCAGTTACTCGACCCTAGCGTGGATAGATACGCAGTATTTT.

This clone has just one count. Sequence at one end of the junction differs from germline and may be a read error. The V gene is TRBV6-5, the J gene TRBJ2-7; the D gene is possibly TRBD2 (6 bases). Germline-derived CDR1 and CDR2 are MNHEY and SVGAGI. CDR3 length: 15 residues. The CDR3 DNA is TGCGCCAGCAGTTACGGGGCGGGGACCCACTACGAGCAGTACTTC. It yields the protein CASSYGAGTHYEQYF.

This chain joins TRBV5-6 and TRBJ1-1; D gene uncertain. V lost 2 bases and J lost 7, with 9 bases in between. This CDR3 has 12 amino acids. Germline loops: CDR1 SGHDT, CDR2 YYEEEE. The CDR3 DNA sequence: TGTGCCAGCAGCTTCCGACGGAGTGAAGCTTTCTTT. Encoded protein: CASSFRRSEAFF. The variable domain in full, with the rest retrieved from reference TRBV5-6 and TRBJ1-1, is DAGVTQSPTHLIKTRGQQVTLRCSPKSGHDTVSWYQQALGQGPQFIFQYYEEEERQRGNFPDRFSGHQFPNYSSELNVNALLLGDSALYLCASSFRRSEAFFGQGTRLTVV.

The genes are TRBV2 and TRBJ1-5; maybe TRBD1 (6 bases). The V gene lost 2 bases and the J gene lost 4 bases, with 12 bases spanning the gap. This CDR3 comprises 15 residues. Germline CDR1 and CDR2: SNHLY and FYNNEI. Written as DNA, the CDR3 is TGTGCCAGCAGTGAATGGCAGGGGTTGAATCAGCCCCAGCATTTT. The encoded protein is CASSEWQGLNQPQHF.

The chain carries TRBV4-1 and TRBJ1-4; weak D call: TRBD1 (6 bases). V lost 7 bases to trimming and J lost 0 bases, with 18 bases between them. This CDR3 is 17 amino acids long. Germline CDR1 MGHRA, CDR2 YSYEKL. Here the CDR3 DNA reads TGCGCCAGCACCCTAGGGTGGGGGGCGACAACTAATGAAAAACTGTTTTTT. This gives the protein CASTLGWGATTNEKLFF.

The chain carries TRBV5-1 and TRBJ2-7; 10 bases are shared with TRBD2. Germline V lookup: CDR1 SGHRS, CDR2 YFSETQ. Trimming at V came to 5 bases and at J to 5 bases, leaving 7 bases not matched to a gene. This CDR3 region has 14 residues. CDR3 nucleotides: TGCGCCAGCAGAGAGGGACTAGCGATCCACGAGCAGTACTTC. Translation gives CASREGLAIHEQYF.

The CDR3 sequence is CASSLYTEAFF. DNA for the CDR3: TGTGCCAGCAGTCTATACACTGAAGCTTTCTTT. The genes are TRBV2 and TRBJ1-1; D gene ambiguous. CDR3 length: 11 residues. Germline V gene lookup returns CDR1 SNHLY and CDR2 FYNNEI. Deletions cut 5 bases from V and 3 bases from J, with 4 bases between.

The chain employs TRBV7-2 and TRBJ1-1; no reliable D call. V shed 4 bases and J shed 3 bases, with 15 bases lying between them. The CDR3 contains 15 residues. Germline CDR1 and CDR2: SGHTA and FQGNSA. CDR3 DNA: TGTGCCAGCAGCTCACTGAGAGGAGGAGACACTGAAGCTTTCTTT. It yields the protein CASSSLRGGDTEAFF.

The chain recombines TRBV7-8 with TRBJ2-1, with D perhaps TRBD1 (5 bases). From germline, CDR1 is SGHVS and CDR2 FQNEAQ. The CDR3 runs 17 residues. V was clipped by 5 bases and J by 4 bases, with 21 bases between them. CDR3 sequence: CASSLSGDSPIYNEQFF. For the CDR3, the DNA is TGTGCCAGCAGCCTCTCGGGCGACAGTCCTATATACAATGAGCAGTTCTTC.

This chain uses TRBV12-5 with TRBJ2-5, with D maybe TRBD2 (6 bases). Trimming removed 7 bases from V and 4 bases from J, with 13 bases in between. The CDR3 consists of 13 residues. Per the germline V gene, CDR1 is LGHNT and CDR2 is FRNRAP. The CDR3 spells CASAQGGAETQYF. CDR3 nucleotides: TGTGCTAGTGCCCAGGGCGGGGCAGAGACCCAGTACTTC.

This clone occurred once. This sequence joins TRBV10-3 and TRBJ1-2, with TRBD1 matching over 8 bases. Unmatched junction bases numbered 14, after V lost 6 bases and J lost 8 bases. The germline CDR1 and CDR2 sequences are ENHRY and SYGVKD. The CDR3 contains 15 residues. The CDR3 region has the DNA TGTGCCATCAGGGAAGACGACAGGGGACGTGTCGGCTACACCTTC. This sequence encodes CAIREDDRGRVGYTF.

This clone was observed a single time. This chain links TRBV6-5 with TRBJ2-3; D not certain. The V gene's germline CDR1 is MNHEY and CDR2 SVGAGI. CDR3 length: 14 residues. Deletions cut 0 bases from V and 1 base from J, with 5 bases between. CDR3 sequence: CASSYSTGTDTQYF. CDR3 nucleotide sequence: TGTGCCAGCAGTTACTCGACTGGCACAGATACGCAGTATTTT.

This clone was picked up one time. V is TRBV28 and J is TRBJ1-6, with a possible D match to TRBD1 (5 bases). CDR1 and CDR2 (germline): MDHEN, SYDVKM. The CDR3 totals 14 residues. V was pared by 5 bases and J by 8 bases, with 13 bases between. CDR3 loop: CASSPSGQYSPLHF. In nucleotides, the CDR3 is TGTGCCAGCAGTCCCTCGGGGCAATATTCACCCCTCCACTTT.

The rearrangement uses TRBV6-5 and TRBJ2-1; perhaps TRBD2 as D (5 bases). CDR3 length: 15 residues. Germline CDR1 and CDR2: MNHEY and SVGAGI. Trimming took 6 bases from V and 0 from J, leaving 12 bases between them. CDR3 sequence: CASRRGKSSYNEQFF. DNA for the CDR3: TGTGCCAGCAGACGAGGGAAAAGCTCCTACAATGAGCAGTTCTTC.

Here the CDR3 DNA reads TGTGCCAGCAGCTTGCGCCTAGCGGGGATCAATGAGCAGTTCTTC. Translation gives CASSLRLAGINEQFF. This chain joins TRBV5-6 and TRBJ2-1; 9 bases are shared with TRBD2. V trimming: 1 base; J trimming: 6 bases; junction bases outside the gene matches: 5. Germline-derived CDR1 and CDR2 are SGHDT and YYEEEE. This CDR3 contains 15 residues.

This chain links TRBV18 with TRBJ1-1; no clear D. Germline loops: CDR1 KGHSH, CDR2 LQKENI. There are 13 residues in the CDR3. The V gene lost 3 bases and the J gene lost 8 bases, with 13 bases spanning the gap. The CDR3 reads CASSPGIREEAFF. The CDR3 DNA is TGTGCCAGCTCACCTGGAATAAGGGAGGAAGCTTTCTTT.

This chain connects TRBV5-4 to TRBJ2-7; 9 nucleotides line up with TRBD2. Germline CDR1 and CDR2: SGHNT and YYREEE (reference sequence). V trimming: 1 base; J trimming: 3 bases; junction bases outside the gene matches: 5. The CDR3 spans 15 residues. The CDR3 sequence: CASSLIGREGYEQYF. CDR3 sequence (DNA): TGTGCCAGCAGCTTGATTGGGCGGGAGGGCTACGAGCAGTACTTC.

The gene calls are TRBV2 and TRBJ2-7, with 8 bases that match TRBD1. Per germline, CDR1 SNHLY and CDR2 FYNNEI. J lost 4 bases, V lost 4 bases, and 6 bases had no gene match. The CDR3 loop spans 14 amino acids. The CDR3 region is CASSGRTGIYEQYF. CDR3 nucleotides: TGTGCCAGCAGTGGGAGGACAGGGATTTACGAGCAGTACTTC.